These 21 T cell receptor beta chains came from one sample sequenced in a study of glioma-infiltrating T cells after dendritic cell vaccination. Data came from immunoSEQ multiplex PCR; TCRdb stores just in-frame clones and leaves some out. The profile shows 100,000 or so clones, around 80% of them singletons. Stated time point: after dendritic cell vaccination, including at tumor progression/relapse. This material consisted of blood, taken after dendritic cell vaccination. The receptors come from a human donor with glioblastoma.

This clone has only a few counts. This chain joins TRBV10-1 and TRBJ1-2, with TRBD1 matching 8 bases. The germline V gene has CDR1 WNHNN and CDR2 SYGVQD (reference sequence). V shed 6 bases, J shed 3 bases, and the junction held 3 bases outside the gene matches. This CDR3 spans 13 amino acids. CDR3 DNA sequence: TGCGCCAGCAGCGCGACAGGGGACTATGGCTACACCTTC. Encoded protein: CASSATGDYGYTF.

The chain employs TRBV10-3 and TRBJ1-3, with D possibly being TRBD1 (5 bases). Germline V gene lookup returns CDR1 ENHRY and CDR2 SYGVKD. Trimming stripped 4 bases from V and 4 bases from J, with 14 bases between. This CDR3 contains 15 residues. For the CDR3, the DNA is TGTGCCATCAGTGCCCCACAGGCCTCCGGAAACACCATATATTTT. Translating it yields CAISAPQASGNTIYF.

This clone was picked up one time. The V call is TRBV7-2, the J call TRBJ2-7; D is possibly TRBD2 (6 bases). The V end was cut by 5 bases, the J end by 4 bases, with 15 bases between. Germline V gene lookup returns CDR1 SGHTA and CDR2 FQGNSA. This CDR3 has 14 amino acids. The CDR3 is CASSKPGGPYEQYF. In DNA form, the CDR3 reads TGTGCCAGCAGCAAGCCCGGGGGTCCATACGAGCAGTACTTC.

CDR3 sequence: CAGKRSSDEKLFF. The CDR3 nucleotides are TGTGCCGGAAAACGGAGCAGCGATGAAAAACTGTTTTTT. The genes are TRBV19 and TRBJ1-4; no clear D. Germline loops: CDR1 LNHDA, CDR2 SQIVND (reference sequence). This CDR3 comprises 13 residues. V lost 11 bases and J 6 bases, leaving 16 bases between the germline ends.

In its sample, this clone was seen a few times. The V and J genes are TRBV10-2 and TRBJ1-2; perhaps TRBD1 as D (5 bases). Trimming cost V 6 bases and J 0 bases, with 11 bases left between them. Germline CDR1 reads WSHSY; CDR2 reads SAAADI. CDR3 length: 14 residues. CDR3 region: CASSQRQPNYGYTF. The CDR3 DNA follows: TGCGCCAGCAGCCAGAGACAGCCTAACTATGGCTACACCTTC.

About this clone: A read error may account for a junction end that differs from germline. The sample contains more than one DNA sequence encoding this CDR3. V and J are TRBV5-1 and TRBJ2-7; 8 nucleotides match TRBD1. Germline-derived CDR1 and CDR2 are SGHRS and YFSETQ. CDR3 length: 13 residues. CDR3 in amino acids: CASSRTGSYEQYF. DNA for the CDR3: TGCGCCAGCAGCAGGACAGGGTCCTACGAGCAGTATTTC.

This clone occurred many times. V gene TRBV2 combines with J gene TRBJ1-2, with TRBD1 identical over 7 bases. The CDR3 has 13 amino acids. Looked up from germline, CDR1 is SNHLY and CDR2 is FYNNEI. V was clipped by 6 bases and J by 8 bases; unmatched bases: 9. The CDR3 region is CASSSDRAGGYTF. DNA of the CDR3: TGTGCCAGCAGCTCAGACAGGGCGGGGGGCTACACCTTC.

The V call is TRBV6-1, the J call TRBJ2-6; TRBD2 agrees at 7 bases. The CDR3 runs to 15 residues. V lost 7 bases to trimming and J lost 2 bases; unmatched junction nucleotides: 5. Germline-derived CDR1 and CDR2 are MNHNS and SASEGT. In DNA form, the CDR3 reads TGTGCCAGCACGACTAGCCTACCTGGGGCCAACGTCCTGACTTTC. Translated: CASTTSLPGANVLTF.

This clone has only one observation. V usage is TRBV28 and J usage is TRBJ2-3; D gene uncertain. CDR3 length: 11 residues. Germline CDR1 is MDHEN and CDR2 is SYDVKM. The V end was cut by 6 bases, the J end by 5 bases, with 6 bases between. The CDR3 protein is CASRLKDTQYF. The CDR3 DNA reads TGTGCCAGCAGACTGAAAGATACGCAGTATTTT. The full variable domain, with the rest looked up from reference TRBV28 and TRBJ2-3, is DVKVTQSSRYLVKRTGEKVFLECVQDMDHENMFWYRQDPGLGLRLIYFSYDVKMKEKGDIPEGYSVSREKKERFSLILESASTNQTSMYLCASRLKDTQYFGPGTRLTVL.

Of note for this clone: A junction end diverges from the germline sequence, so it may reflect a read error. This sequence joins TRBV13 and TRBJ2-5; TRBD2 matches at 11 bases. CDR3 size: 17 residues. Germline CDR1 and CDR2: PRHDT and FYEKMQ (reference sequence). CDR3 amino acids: CASSPRLAGQAERPTNF. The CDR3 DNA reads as TGTGCCAGCAGCCCGAGACTAGCGGGACAGGCAGAGAGACCCACTAACTTC.

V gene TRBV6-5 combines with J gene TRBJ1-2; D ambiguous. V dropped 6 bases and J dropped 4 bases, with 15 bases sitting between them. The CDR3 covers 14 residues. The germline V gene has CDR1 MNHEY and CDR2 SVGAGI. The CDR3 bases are TGTGCCAGCAGGCCCGAGCGCGGTACCTATGGCTACACCTTC. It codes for CASRPERGTYGYTF.

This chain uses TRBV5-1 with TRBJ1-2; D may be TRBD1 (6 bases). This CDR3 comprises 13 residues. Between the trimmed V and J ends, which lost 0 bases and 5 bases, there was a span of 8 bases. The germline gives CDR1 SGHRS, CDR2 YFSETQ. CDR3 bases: TGCGCCAGCAGCTTGGTGGGGGCGTATGGCTACACCTTC. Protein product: CASSLVGAYGYTF.

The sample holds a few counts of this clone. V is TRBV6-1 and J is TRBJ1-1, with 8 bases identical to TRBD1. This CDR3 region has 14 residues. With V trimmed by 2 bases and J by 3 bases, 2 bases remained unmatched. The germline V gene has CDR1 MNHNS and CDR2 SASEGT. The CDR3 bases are TGTGCCAGCAGTGAACAGGGGGCGGACACTGAAGCTTTCTTT. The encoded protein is CASSEQGADTEAFF.

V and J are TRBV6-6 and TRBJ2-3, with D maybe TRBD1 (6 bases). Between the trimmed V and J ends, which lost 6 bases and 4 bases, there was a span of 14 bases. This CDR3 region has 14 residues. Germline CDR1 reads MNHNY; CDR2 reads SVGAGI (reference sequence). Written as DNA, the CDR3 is TGTGCCAGCAGCTCACAGGGTATGGCAGATACGCAGTATTTT. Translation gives CASSSQGMADTQYF.

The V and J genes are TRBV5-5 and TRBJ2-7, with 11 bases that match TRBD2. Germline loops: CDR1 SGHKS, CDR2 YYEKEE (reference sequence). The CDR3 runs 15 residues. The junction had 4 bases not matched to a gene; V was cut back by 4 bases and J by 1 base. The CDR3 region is CASSVRTSGSYEQYF. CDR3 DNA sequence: TGTGCCAGCAGCGTGAGGACTAGCGGGTCCTACGAGCAGTACTTC.

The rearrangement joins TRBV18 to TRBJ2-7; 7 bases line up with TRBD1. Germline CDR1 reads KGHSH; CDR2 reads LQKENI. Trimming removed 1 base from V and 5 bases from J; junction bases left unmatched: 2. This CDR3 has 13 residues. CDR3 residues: CASSPQGADEQYF. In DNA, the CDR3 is TGTGCCAGCTCACCACAGGGGGCAGACGAGCAGTACTTC.

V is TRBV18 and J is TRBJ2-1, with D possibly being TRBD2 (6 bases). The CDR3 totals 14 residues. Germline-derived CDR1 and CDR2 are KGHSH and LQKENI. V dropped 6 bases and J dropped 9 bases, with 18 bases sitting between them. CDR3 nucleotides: TGTGCCAGCTCCCCGTCGACTAGTTCTCTTGAGCAGTTCTTC. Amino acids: CASSPSTSSLEQFF.

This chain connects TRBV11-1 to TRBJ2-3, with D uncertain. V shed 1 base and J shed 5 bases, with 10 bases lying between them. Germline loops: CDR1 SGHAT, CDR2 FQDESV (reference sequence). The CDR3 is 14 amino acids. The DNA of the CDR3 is TGTGCCAGCAGCTTAGACGGGTATGGAGATACGCAGTATTTT. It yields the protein CASSLDGYGDTQYF.

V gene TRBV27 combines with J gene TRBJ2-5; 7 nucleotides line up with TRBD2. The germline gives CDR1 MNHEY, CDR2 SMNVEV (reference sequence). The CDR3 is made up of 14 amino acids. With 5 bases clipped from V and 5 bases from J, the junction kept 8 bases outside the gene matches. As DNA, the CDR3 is TGTGCCAGCAGTATTTTTTGGGGGGGTGAGACCCAGTACTTC. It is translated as CASSIFWGGETQYF.

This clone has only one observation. DNA for the CDR3: TGTGCCAGCAGTGCTTTGGACAGGAGCTCCTACGAGCAGTACTTC. Translation gives CASSALDRSSYEQYF. The rearrangement links TRBV6-1 to TRBJ2-7; TRBD1 matches at 7 bases. Germline CDR1 is MNHNS and CDR2 is SASEGT. V dropped 4 bases and J dropped 0; count of bases not matched to a gene: 6. The CDR3 has 15 amino acids.

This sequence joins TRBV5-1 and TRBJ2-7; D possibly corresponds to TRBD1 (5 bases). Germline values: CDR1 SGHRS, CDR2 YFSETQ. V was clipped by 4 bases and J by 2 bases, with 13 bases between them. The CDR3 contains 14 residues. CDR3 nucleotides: TGCGCCAGCAGCCGGACCGTAGGGGCCTACGAGCAGTACTTC. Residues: CASSRTVGAYEQYF. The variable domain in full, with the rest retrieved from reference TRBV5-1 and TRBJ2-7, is KAGVTQTPRYLIKTRGQQVTLSCSPISGHRSVSWYQQTPGQGLQFLFEYFSETQRNKGNFPGRFSGRQFSNSRSEMNVSTLELGDSALYLCASSRTVGAYEQYFGPGTRLTVT.